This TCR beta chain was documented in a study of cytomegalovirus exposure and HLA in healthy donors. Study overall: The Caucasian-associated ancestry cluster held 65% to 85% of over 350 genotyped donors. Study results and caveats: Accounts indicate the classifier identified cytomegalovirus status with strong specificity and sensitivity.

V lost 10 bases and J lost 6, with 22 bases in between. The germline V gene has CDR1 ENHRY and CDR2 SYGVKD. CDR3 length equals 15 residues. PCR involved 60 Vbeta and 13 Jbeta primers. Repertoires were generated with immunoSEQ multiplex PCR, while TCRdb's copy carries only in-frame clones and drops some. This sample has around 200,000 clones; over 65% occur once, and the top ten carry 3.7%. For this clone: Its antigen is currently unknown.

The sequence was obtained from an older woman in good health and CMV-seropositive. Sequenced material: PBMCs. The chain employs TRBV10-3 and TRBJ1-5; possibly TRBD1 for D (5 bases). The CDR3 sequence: CASQRTPQGGQPQHF. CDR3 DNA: TGTGCCAGCCAAAGGACACCCCAGGGAGGTCAGCCCCAGCATTTT.